The rows below give T cell receptor beta chains drawn from one sample of a study of OX40 agonist ivuxolimab in advanced cancers. The method was immunoSEQ multiplex PCR; TCRdb's version includes in-frame clones alone and lacks a portion of them. The sample has 80,000 or so clones, 90% seen once. This specimen consisted of CD4+ or CD8+ T cells sorted from blood, obtained in a trial of the OX40 agonist ivuxolimab. Receptors originate from an adult with an advanced solid tumor such as melanoma, head and neck, liver or kidney cancer. The CDR3 runs from the conserved cysteine through the conserved F or W. The D gene is left open where the match is weak. Only some rows state a clone size, as once, few, many or a class for expanded clones.

v_gene	abundance	j_gene	d_gene	CDR3aa	CDR3nt
TRBV5-8	NA	TRBJ1-2	NA	CASSQAGRGYGYTF	TGTGCCAGCAGCCAGGCGGGACGGGGCTATGGCTACACCTTC
TRBV5-1	NA	TRBJ2-3	NA	CATGGGVATDTQYF	TGCGCCACCGGGGGAGGAGTAGCCACAGATACGCAGTATTTT
TRBV7-2	NA	TRBJ2-2	NA	CASSLSRLNTGELFF	TGTGCCAGCAGCTTATCCCGACTTAACACCGGGGAGCTGTTTTTT
TRBV28	NA	TRBJ1-6	NA	CASSPGRSYNSPLHF	TGTGCCAGCAGCCCGGGGCGATCCTATAATTCACCCCTCCACTTT
TRBV7-2	NA	TRBJ2-1	TRBD2	CASSLDVLGREDRHEQFF	TGTGCCAGCAGCTTAGATGTCCTAGGGCGGGAGGACCGGCATGAGCAGTTCTTC
TRBV4-2	NA	TRBJ1-1	NA	CASSQDRKNTEAFF	TGTGCCAGCAGCCAGGACAGAAAGAACACTGAAGCTTTCTTT
TRBV6-6	NA	TRBJ2-5	NA	CASSAWGRGETQYF	TGTGCCAGCAGTGCCTGGGGGCGGGGGGAGACCCAGTACTTC
TRBV27	NA	TRBJ2-5	NA	CASSGVPSRAQYF	TGTGCCAGCAGTGGGGTTCCGTCGCGGGCCCAGTACTTC
TRBV30	NA	TRBJ2-3	TRBD2	CAWISGGASRGTQYF	TGTGCCTGGATAAGCGGGGGGGCGAGTAGGGGTACGCAGTATTTT
TRBV11-3	few	TRBJ1-1	NA	CASSPRGNTEAFF	TGTGCCAGCAGCCCGAGGGGGAACACTGAAGCTTTCTTT
TRBV4-3	NA	TRBJ2-3	TRBD1	CASSQRTGVTDTQYF	TGCGCCAGCAGCCAGAGGACAGGGGTCACAGATACGCAGTATTTT
TRBV6-5	once	TRBJ1-4	NA	CASSSAAATNEKLFF	TGTGCCAGCAGTTCGGCGGCGGCGACTAATGAAAAACTGTTTTTT
TRBV11-2	NA	TRBJ2-7	NA	CASSYGRYIYEQYF	TGTGCCAGCAGCTACGGACGGTATATCTACGAGCAGTACTTC
TRBV6-1	NA	TRBJ1-2	TRBD1	CASSLGGDRAGGYTF	TGTGCCAGCAGTCTCGGTGGGGACAGGGCTGGAGGCTACACCTTC
TRBV4-1	NA	TRBJ2-5	NA	CASSQIAPETQYF	TGCGCCAGCAGCCAAATAGCCCCGGAGACCCAGTACTTC
TRBV7-9	once	TRBJ1-1	NA	CASSVQGYTEAFF	TGTGCCAGCAGCGTCCAGGGTTATACTGAAGCTTTCTTT
TRBV20-1	NA	TRBJ2-5	NA	CSAIYQETQYF	TGCAGTGCTATCTACCAAGAGACCCAGTACTTC
TRBV11-2	NA	TRBJ1-6	NA	CASSLRGLKNSPLHF	TGTGCCAGCAGCTTGCGGGGTCTAAAGAATTCACCCCTCCACTTT
TRBV28	few	TRBJ1-1	NA	CASSLSTANTEAFF	TGTGCCAGCAGTTTATCAACAGCGAACACTGAAGCTTTCTTT
TRBV6-5	NA	TRBJ1-1	NA	CASSSGTLGNTEAFF	TGTGCCAGCAGCTCTGGGACCCTAGGAAACACTGAAGCTTTCTTT
TRBV11-1	NA	TRBJ2-1	TRBD2	CASSLGGLAPLWEQFF	TGTGCCAGCAGCTTAGGGGGACTAGCTCCCCTTTGGGAGCAGTTCTTC
TRBV5-6	NA	TRBJ2-3	NA	CASSSVADTQYF	TGTGCCAGCAGCTCGGTGGCGGATACGCAGTATTTT
TRBV2	NA	TRBJ1-6	TRBD1	CASSEMSGQTYNSPLHF	TGTGCCAGCAGTGAAATGTCGGGACAGACTTATAATTCACCCCTCCACTTT
TRBV9	NA	TRBJ2-4	NA	CASSVGSIQNIQYF	TGTGCCAGCAGCGTGGGCTCAATCCAAAACATTCAGTACTTC
TRBV28	NA	TRBJ2-2	NA	CASGTGAPNTGELFF	TGTGCCAGCGGGACCGGGGCCCCGAACACCGGGGAGCTGTTTTTT